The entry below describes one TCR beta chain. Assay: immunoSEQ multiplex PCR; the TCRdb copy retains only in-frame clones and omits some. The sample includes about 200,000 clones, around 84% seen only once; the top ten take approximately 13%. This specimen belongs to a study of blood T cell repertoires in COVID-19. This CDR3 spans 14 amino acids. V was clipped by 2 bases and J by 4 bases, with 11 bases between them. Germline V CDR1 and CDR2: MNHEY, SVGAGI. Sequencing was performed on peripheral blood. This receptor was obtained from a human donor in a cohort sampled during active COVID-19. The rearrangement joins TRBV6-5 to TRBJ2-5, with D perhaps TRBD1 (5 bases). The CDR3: CASSYDLRGETQYF. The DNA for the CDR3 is TGTGCCAGCAGTTACGACCTTAGGGGAGAGACCCAGTACTTC.